This T cell receptor (beta chain) was identified in a study of fetal regulatory T cell absence and autoimmunity (dated 2017 in TCRdb). Describing the broader study: Autoimmunity of the exocrine pancreas was seen in the IPEX patients even though clinical diabetes was absent. The paper as a whole reports these results and caveats: Compared with cord blood, the pancreas TCR compartment showed significant oligoclonal enrichment, and some top clones were enriched more than 85-fold. Cord blood and pancreas had broadly similar TRB gene family usage, which resembled published neonatal and adult repertoires. The oligoclonal enrichment was interpreted as support for antigen-driven autoimmunity occurring in the pancreas before birth in IPEX syndrome.

In regard to this clone: The antigen it recognizes is unknown. Nothing much larger sits one base from this clone, and base qualities are not available.

Amplification and barcoding of TCRbeta CDR3 regions were carried out by two-step multiplex PCR on the immunoSEQ human TCRbeta survey platform. Sequencing of the libraries was done on Illumina instruments, and IgH was sequenced in parallel from the same samples. From the authors' description of their analysis: Raw reads were filtered against IMGT V, D, J definitions and were binned using a nearest-neighbor algorithm so that PCR and sequencing errors were removed. A clone was defined by an identical nucleotide sequence, and differential abundance between tissues was tested with a Fisher exact test for each clone at a pFDR threshold of p<0.01. Clones with frequencies too low for statistical inference were excluded by a minimum inclusion filter of 10 in either sample. The immunoSEQ Analyzer was used for pairwise clonal comparisons, while IMGT tools were used to assess gene family usage. TCRdb re-hosts the immuneACCESS table, in-frame sequences only. Its copies lack some clones; in the studies checked, an unresolved V gene accounts for under half of them, and the cause for the rest is not known. V, J and clone size reflect that table, while D and trimming were determined from the DNA. This sample lists some 46,000 clones; approximately 80% were detected once. 0.35% to 0.45% of the sample is held by the ten biggest clonotypes.

The germline V gene encodes CDR1 MNHNS and CDR2 SASEGT. V drops 7 bases and J drops 3 bases, leaving 12 bases in between. From the cysteine up to the phenylalanine, the CDR3 has a length of 14 residues. The retained sequence is limited to the CDR3, 42 bases, with the frame set at the first base. The DNeasy Blood and Tissue Kit was used to extract roughly 1.7-3.3 ug of genomic DNA from either umbilical cord blood or frozen pancreas. The receptor was isolated from a newborn boy with IPEX syndrome. The material sequenced was cord blood. The sequence joins TRBV6-1 to TRBJ2-2, with TRBD2 perhaps the D gene, on 6 matching bases. The nucleotide sequence is TGTGCCAGCAAAAGGGACTGGGACACCGGGGAGCTGTTTTTT. Its translation reads: CASKRDWDTGELFF.